A selection of T cell receptor beta chains follows, all from one sample in a study of cytomegalovirus exposure and HLA in healthy donors. Some clones are missing from TCRdb's copy, which holds only in-frame ones; the method was immunoSEQ multiplex PCR. The table lists some 130,000 clones, roughly two thirds of them singletons. The specimen sequenced was PBMCs. These TCRs come from a man aged 25 to 40 in good health and CMV-seropositive. Both conserved end residues are part of each CDR3. The D gene is left open where the match is weak. Clone size is not always given. Where it is, it says once, few, many or a class for expanded clones.

j_gene	d_gene	v_gene	abundance	CDR3nt	CDR3aa
TRBJ1-1	TRBD1	TRBV29-1	few	TGCAGCGCCGTAGATTGGACAGGGTACACTGAAGCTTTCTTT	CSAVDWTGYTEAFF
TRBJ2-7	TRBD2	TRBV18	few	TGTGCCAGCTCACCCACTAGCGGCCCCTTGCACGAGCAGTACTTC	CASSPTSGPLHEQYF
TRBJ2-5	TRBD1	TRBV10-3	.	TGTGCCATCAGTGAGGCAGGACAGGGGTTCGGGACCCAGTACTTC	CAISEAGQGFGTQYF
TRBJ2-7	.	TRBV10-2	.	TGCGCCAGCAGAACAGGGATTTTCTACGAGCAGTACTTC	CASRTGIFYEQYF
TRBJ2-7	TRBD1	TRBV28	.	TGTGCCAGCCAGTGGACAGGGGGCTCCTACGAGCAGTACTTC	CASQWTGGSYEQYF
TRBJ2-1	.	TRBV5-4	few	TGTGCCAGCAGCTTGGGACAGACCTACAATGAGCAGTTCTTC	CASSLGQTYNEQFF
TRBJ2-7	.	TRBV11-3	.	TGTGCCAGCAGCCCCACATCCTCGTCCTACGAGCAGTACTTC	CASSPTSSSYEQYF
TRBJ1-4	.	TRBV9	.	TGTGCCAGCAGCGGAGCTGCAACTAATGAAAAACTGTTTTTT	CASSGAATNEKLFF
TRBJ1-4	TRBD1	TRBV4-3	few	TGCGCCAGCAGCCAAGATTATTGGGACAGGGAGAAACTGTTTTTT	CASSQDYWDREKLFF
TRBJ2-7	TRBD1	TRBV6-5	.	TGTGCCAGCAGTTACGGGACAGGGGCCTACGAGCAGTACTTC	CASSYGTGAYEQYF
TRBJ1-4	TRBD1	TRBV6-5	.	TGTGCCAGCAGTCCCCGAATGGACAGGGATGAAAAACTGTTTTTT	CASSPRMDRDEKLFF
TRBJ1-5	TRBD1	TRBV18	.	TGTGCCAGCTCACCAGAGGGGGCAAGCTCCCAGCATTTT	CASSPEGASSQHF
TRBJ1-1	.	TRBV28	.	TGTGCCAGCACCCTATTCGGAGGGTTGAACACTGAAGCTTTCTTT	CASTLFGGLNTEAFF
TRBJ1-2	.	TRBV28	.	TGTGCCAGCAGTCACGAAACCGGGGCTAACTATGGCTACACCTTC	CASSHETGANYGYTF
TRBJ1-3	.	TRBV6-1	.	TGTGCCAGCAGCGCAGGGTCTTTCCCTGGAAACACCATATATTTT	CASSAGSFPGNTIYF
TRBJ2-1	TRBD2	TRBV27	.	TGTGCCAGCAGTTTATTAGCCCCCGCGGGTTGGGGGGGAACTAGCGGGAGCTCCTACAATGAGCAGTTCTTC	CASSLLAPAGWGGTSGSSYNEQFF
TRBJ2-1	.	TRBV6-6	.	TGTGCCAGCAGCCTATCAGGCGATCAGTTCTTC	CASSLSGDQFF
TRBJ1-2	.	TRBV7-8	.	TGTGCCAGCAGCTTAGCCCTAGGCTATGGCTACACCTTC	CASSLALGYGYTF
TRBJ2-1	TRBD2	TRBV5-1	few	TGCGCCAGCAGCTTGGATCGCGGGAGCAATGAGCAGTTCTTC	CASSLDRGSNEQFF
TRBJ2-5	.	TRBV27	.	TGTGCCAGCAGTTTCCGGCGGTACCAAGAGACCCAGTACTTC	CASSFRRYQETQYF
TRBJ1-1	.	TRBV5-1	.	TGCGCCAGCAGCCCAACCGACAGTCTGAACACTGAAGCTTTCTTT	CASSPTDSLNTEAFF
TRBJ2-1	.	TRBV7-3	.	TGTGCCAGCAGCTTAAGGGGTCAGGGCTCAAACAATGAGCAGTTCTTC	CASSLRGQGSNNEQFF
TRBJ2-1	.	TRBV5-4	.	TGTGCCAGCAGCCCCCTTCCGGGTAGCTCCTACAATGAGCAGTTCTTC	CASSPLPGSSYNEQFF
TRBJ2-2	.	TRBV5-6	.	TGTGCCAGCAGCTCCAATTTCCCGAGAACCGGGGAGCTGTTTTTT	CASSSNFPRTGELFF
TRBJ2-7	TRBD2	TRBV5-1	once	TGCGCCAGCAGCGAAATGGGAGGGACTAGCACCTACGAGCAGTACTTC	CASSEMGGTSTYEQYF
TRBJ1-1	TRBD1	TRBV25-1	.	TGTGCCAGCAGTAAGCGACAGGGGGCTCGGGTTGAAGCTTTCTTT	CASSKRQGARVEAFF
TRBJ2-1	TRBD2	TRBV2	.	TGTGCCAGCAGGGGACTAGCGGGATCCTACAATGAGCAGTTCTTC	CASRGLAGSYNEQFF
TRBJ2-7	TRBD2	TRBV11-2	.	TGTGCCAGCAGCACTAGCGGGAGCGGCTCGCTCGAGCAGTACTTC	CASSTSGSGSLEQYF
TRBJ2-2	TRBD2	TRBV18	.	TGTGCCAGCTCACCGCTAGCGGAGCACACCGGGGAGCTGTTTTTT	CASSPLAEHTGELFF
TRBJ2-5	TRBD2	TRBV27	once	TGTGCCAGCAGTTTGGTCCCGGGACTAGCGGGAAAAGAGACCCAGTACTTC	CASSLVPGLAGKETQYF
TRBJ2-7	.	TRBV12-2	.	TGTGCAAGTCGCCCATCCCCCAGCGGGAGATCCGAGCAGTACTTC	CASRPSPSGRSEQYF
TRBJ1-2	.	TRBV15	.	TGTGCCACCAGCCCAGGACAGTGGGATTTCGGCTACACCTTC	CATSPGQWDFGYTF
TRBJ2-5	.	TRBV30	.	TGTGCCTGGAGTGTAGGGGCGCTAGGAGAGACCCAGTACTTC	CAWSVGALGETQYF
TRBJ2-1	.	TRBV2	.	TGTGCCAGCAGTCCCGGAGAGGGGGTACCCAATGAGCAGTTCTTC	CASSPGEGVPNEQFF
TRBJ2-3	TRBD1	TRBV27	.	TGTGCCAGCAGTCACGGGACAGTTCCTGATACGCAGTATTTT	CASSHGTVPDTQYF
TRBJ2-1	.	TRBV5-1	few	TGCGCCAGCAGCCGGGGCGGGGCAGGACCCTACAATGAGCAGTTCTTC	CASSRGGAGPYNEQFF
TRBJ2-7	.	TRBV5-4	.	TGTGCCAGCAGCTTAAGTTCTACCTACGAGCAGTACTTC	CASSLSSTYEQYF
TRBJ2-1	TRBD2	TRBV10-3	.	TGTGCCATCAGTAACCAAGCGGGAGCGAGTTCGAATGAGCAGTTCTTC	CAISNQAGASSNEQFF
TRBJ1-3	.	TRBV28	.	TGTGCCAGCAGTTTAGCGGGTAGGGTCTTCTCTGGAAACACCATATATTTT	CASSLAGRVFSGNTIYF
TRBJ1-5	.	TRBV15	.	TGTGCCACCAGCAGAGTAGAATACGGTCAGCCCCAGCATTTT	CATSRVEYGQPQHF
TRBJ2-2	TRBD2	TRBV28	few	TGTGCCGTTAGCAGGGTGGGACTATTAAACACCGGGGAGCTGTTTTTT	CAVSRVGLLNTGELFF
TRBJ1-2	.	TRBV5-4	.	TGTGCCAGCAGCTTGGAGACCTTATCGCAAGAGGATGGCTACACCTTC	CASSLETLSQEDGYTF
TRBJ2-5	TRBD1	TRBV18	.	TGTGCCAGCTCACTCCTCCAGGACAGGGAGGAGACCCAGTACTTC	CASSLLQDREETQYF
TRBJ1-1	.	TRBV6-1	few	TGTGCCAGCAGTGGATACAGGGAAAAGGCTGAAGCTTTCTTT	CASSGYREKAEAFF
TRBJ2-7	.	TRBV28	.	TGTGCCAGCAGTTTAAGTCGCTACGAGCAGTACTTC	CASSLSRYEQYF
TRBJ1-1	.	TRBV7-8	.	TGTGCCAGCAGCCTGACAGGTAACACTGAAGCTTTCTTT	CASSLTGNTEAFF
TRBJ2-2	TRBD2	TRBV6-6	.	TGTGCCAGCATCCCCGGGGGGGAGAACACCGGGGAGCTGTTTTTT	CASIPGGENTGELFF
TRBJ2-5	.	TRBV5-8	once	TGTGCCAGCAGCTTGGGAGCGAAAGAGACCCAGTACTTC	CASSLGAKETQYF
TRBJ2-1	.	TRBV5-1	.	TGCGCCAGCAGCGAGAGCGCCTACAATGAGCAGTTCTTC	CASSESAYNEQFF
TRBJ2-1	TRBD1	TRBV29-1	.	TGCAGCGTTGAGGGGACAGTCACCTACAATGAGCAGTTCTTC	CSVEGTVTYNEQFF